This TCR beta chain derives from a study of T cell repertoires in cytomegalovirus infection. Study information: Indications of both CMV infection and matching HLA type were provided by public TCR beta signatures.

Only a few counts were recorded for this clonotype. TCRdb ran MiXCR on the reads and lists one entry per CDR3 protein. The top ten clones hold around 25% of a sample with approximately 550,000 distinct CDR3 sequences, 15% to 20% of them seen once. Trimming removed 6 bases from V and 0 bases from J, with 14 bases in between. Germline CDR1 reads SQVTM; CDR2 reads ANQGSEA. CDR3 length: 14 amino acids. The sequence came from a human donor in good health (CMV status not recorded). Some clones in this sample may be carry-over from other donors' samples. Source material: CD8+ T cells from PBMCs. The chain has TRBV29-1 and TRBJ2-5; D is ambiguous. CDR3 in DNA: TGCAGCGTCCACCCCGACTTGGACCAAGAGACCCAGTACTTC. It specifies CSVHPDLDQETQYF. The entire variable domain, with the rest obtained from reference TRBV29-1 and TRBJ2-5, is as follows: SAVISQKPSRDICQRGTSLTIQCQVDSQVTMMFWYRQQPGQSLTLIATANQGSEATYESGFVIDKFPISRPNLTFSTLTVSNMSPEDSSIYLCSVHPDLDQETQYFGPGTRLLVL.